The entry below gives a single TCR beta chain sequence along with its context. CDR1 and CDR2 from the germline V gene are SEHNR and FQNEAQ (reference sequence). The CDR3 loop spans 15 amino acids. J was trimmed by 5 bases and V by 7 bases; bases with no gene match: 8. Donors were ostensibly healthy at sampling, although undocumented immune exposures were probable. The entry originates in a study of cytomegalovirus exposure and HLA in healthy donors. The PCR employed 60 Vbeta primers together with 13 Jbeta primers. Only in-frame clones appear in the TCRdb table, and some are missing; sequencing was by immunoSEQ multiplex PCR. This sample has approximately 110,000 clones; around 81% occur once, and the top ten carry roughly 2%.

This chain connects TRBV7-9 to TRBJ2-5, with 12 bases identical to TRBD2. The source of this sequence is a woman aged 25-40 years in good health and CMV-seronegative. The specimen was PBMCs. CDR3: CASTPSGRAGETQYF. In nucleotides, the CDR3 is TGTGCCAGCACCCCTAGCGGGAGGGCCGGTGAGACCCAGTACTTC.